These 25 T cell receptor beta chains came from one sample sequenced in a study of T cell repertoires in aging, cancer and after chemotherapy. Multiplex touch-down PCR with TRB-A/B primers amplified rearranged V-D-J TRB sequences. TCRdb redid the calling of the multiplex PCR reads with MiXCR, one entry per CDR3 protein. The sample has about 21,000 distinct CDR3 sequences, 35% to 40% seen once. Peripheral blood genomic DNA, not sorted cells or RNA, was the template. Input material: blood. The receptors were sampled from a human donor with a solid tumor.

This clonotype is deemed medium-sized. The chain has TRBV19 and TRBJ2-3; 7 bases are a match to TRBD1. CDR3 size: 16 residues. J gave up 2 bases and V 5 bases, and 10 bases lay outside the gene matches. The germline gives CDR1 LNHDA, CDR2 SQIVND (reference sequence). The DNA of the CDR3 is TGTGCCAGTAGTGTCCCGGGACAGCTATACACAGATACGCAGTATTTT. Its protein is CASSVPGQLYTDTQYF.

The chain uses TRBV15 and TRBJ1-5; 9 nucleotides line up with TRBD1. J lost 6 bases, V lost 0 bases, and 6 bases had no gene match. The CDR3 runs to 16 residues. Germline V lookup: CDR1 LNHNV, CDR2 YYDKDF (reference sequence). As DNA, the CDR3 is TGTGCCACCAGCAGAGAGGGGGACAGGGTCGGTCAGCCCCAGCATTTT. Protein: CATSREGDRVGQPQHF.

The chain links TRBV7-4 to TRBJ2-4; D gene unclear. This CDR3 region has 11 residues. Germline V gives CDR1 SGHVT, CDR2 SQSDAQ. Trimming pared 1 base from V and 15 bases from J, leaving 10 bases between. Written as DNA, the CDR3 is TGTGCCAGCAGCTTAGACCATCCACCGTACTTC. Translating it yields CASSLDHPPYF.

The chain carries TRBV6-1 and TRBJ2-7; 11 bases match TRBD2. Unmatched junction bases numbered 6, after V lost 6 bases and J lost 2 bases. Germline V gene data show CDR1 as MNHNS and CDR2 as SASEGT. The CDR3 consists of 15 residues. Written as DNA, the CDR3 is TGTGCCAGCAGCCAAGGACTAGCGGGCACCTACGAGCAGTACTTC. This gives the protein CASSQGLAGTYEQYF.

This clonotype appeared a few times. The gene calls are TRBV6-5 and TRBJ1-6; D is uncertain. The CDR3 has 15 amino acids. The V gene lost 3 bases and the J gene lost 7 bases, with 13 bases spanning the gap. The germline V gene encodes CDR1 MNHEY and CDR2 SVGAGI. The CDR3 nucleotides read TGTGCCAGCAGTTATGTTCCCCTGACGAATTCACCCCTCCACTTT. Translation: CASSYVPLTNSPLHF.

The rearrangement joins TRBV5-4 to TRBJ1-6; a possible D gene is TRBD1 (5 bases). Germline V gives CDR1 SGHNT, CDR2 YYREEE (reference sequence). Trimming shortened V by 9 bases and J by 7 bases, and 17 bases separated the two germline ends. The CDR3 extends over 14 amino acids. Here the CDR3 reads CAIPVGGGNSPLHF. The CDR3 bases are TGTGCCATCCCGGTGGGGGGAGGGAATTCACCCCTCCACTTT.

Within the sample, this clonotype is medium-sized. This chain uses TRBV5-5 with TRBJ2-2, with D unclear. The CDR3 consists of 14 residues. Between the trimmed V and J ends, which lost 1 base and 6 bases, there was a span of 10 bases. CDR1 is SGHKS and CDR2 is YYEKEE in the germline V gene (reference sequence). CDR3 residues: CASSLSAVSGELFF. The CDR3, as DNA: TGTGCCAGCAGCTTGTCAGCCGTGTCCGGGGAGCTGTTTTTT. Together with reference TRBV5-5 and TRBJ2-2, the CDR3 gives the full variable domain: DAGVTQSPTHLIKTRGQQVTLRCSPISGHKSVSWYQQVLGQGPQFIFQYYEKEERGRGNFPDRFSARQFPNYSSELNVNALLLGDSALYLCASSLSAVSGELFFGEGSRLTVL.

The gene calls are TRBV5-1 and TRBJ1-4; TRBD1 matches at 7 bases. The J segment lost 4 bases and the V segment lost 1 base, leaving 4 bases of the junction unmatched. The germline V gene has CDR1 SGHRS and CDR2 YFSETQ. The CDR3 spans 15 residues. The CDR3 loop reads CASSLMTGNNEKLFF. The DNA of the CDR3 is TGCGCCAGCAGCTTGATGACAGGGAATAATGAAAAACTGTTTTTT.

The chain carries TRBV5-5 and TRBJ2-5, with 10 bases that match TRBD1. V was clipped by 4 bases and J by 4 bases; unmatched bases: 13. This CDR3 is built from 17 residues. Germline V CDR1 and CDR2: SGHKS, YYEKEE (reference sequence). CDR3 nucleotide sequence: TGTGCCAGCAGCCTGGGACAGGGGACGTATCTCCCAGAGACCCAGTACTTC. Protein: CASSLGQGTYLPETQYF.

The rearrangement uses TRBV18 and TRBJ2-1; D is perhaps TRBD1 (5 bases). Trimming removed 2 bases from V and 7 bases from J, with 15 bases in between. CDR3 length equals 15 residues. Germline CDR1 reads KGHSH; CDR2 reads LQKENI. In DNA, the CDR3 is TGTGCCAGCTCACCAGGTGGGGCCCTTAATAATGAGCAGTTCTTC. This sequence encodes CASSPGGALNNEQFF.

The rearrangement uses TRBV12-3 or TRBV12-4 and TRBJ2-3, with 7 bases aligning to TRBD1. Germline trimming cut 6 bases from V and 2 bases from J; bases unmatched to any gene: 5. The CDR3 is made up of 14 amino acids. CDR3 protein: CASSLGQLTDTQYF. The CDR3, as DNA: TGTGCCAGCAGCCTGGGACAGCTCACAGATACGCAGTATTTT.

V and J are TRBV18 and TRBJ1-5, with 9 bases lining up with TRBD1. This CDR3 is 14 amino acids long. CDR1 and CDR2 (germline): KGHSH, LQKENI. J gave up 8 bases and V 4 bases, and 6 bases lay outside the gene matches. Here the CDR3 reads CASSLGQGLEPQHF. For the CDR3, the DNA is TGTGCCAGCTCACTAGGACAGGGGCTAGAGCCCCAGCATTTT.

This sequence joins TRBV13 and TRBJ1-1, with D unclear. CDR1 and CDR2 (germline): PRHDT, FYEKMQ (reference sequence). V lost 5 bases and J 1 base, leaving 14 bases between the germline ends. This CDR3 comprises 15 residues. CDR3 DNA sequence: TGTGCCAGCAGCCCGATTGGGGATGGGAACACTGAAGCTTTCTTT. It codes for CASSPIGDGNTEAFF.

This clonotype rates as large (0.1 to 1%). The gene calls are TRBV29-1 and TRBJ2-7, with 9 nucleotides matching TRBD2. CDR1 and CDR2 from the germline V gene are SQVTM and ANQGSEA. V lost 3 bases to trimming and J lost 0 bases; unmatched junction nucleotides: 6. The CDR3 contains 15 residues. The CDR3 region has the DNA TGCAGCGTTGAGTGGCTAGCGGGGAGCTCCTACGAGCAGTACTTC. This gives the protein CSVEWLAGSSYEQYF.

This chain joins TRBV10-2 and TRBJ2-7, with D perhaps matching TRBD2 (6 bases). The CDR3 consists of 16 residues. Trimming shortened V by 0 bases and J by 4 bases, and 16 bases separated the two germline ends. Germline assignment: CDR1 WSHSY and CDR2 SAAADI. CDR3 bases: TGCGCCAGCAGTGAGTCGATAGCGGACTTTTATTACGAGCAGTACTTC. Amino acid sequence: CASSESIADFYYEQYF.

This clonotype was seen a handful of times. The chain combines TRBV27 with TRBJ2-1, with TRBD2 as a possible D gene (5 bases). The CDR3 has 15 amino acids. From germline, CDR1 is MNHEY and CDR2 SMNVEV (reference sequence). Deletions cut 2 bases from V and 7 bases from J, with 15 bases between. The CDR3 region has the DNA TGTGCCAGCAGTTTAAGGGCACGGGATGAGAATGAGCAGTTCTTC. Translating gives CASSLRARDENEQFF.

The chain recombines TRBV5-6 with TRBJ1-5; 10 bases map to TRBD1. This CDR3 is built from 15 residues. V lost 3 bases and J lost 6; bases outside the gene matches: 6. In germline, CDR1 is SGHDT, CDR2 YYEEEE. The CDR3 DNA follows: TGTGCCAGCAGCTCCGGGACAGGGGTGTTTCAGCCCCAGCATTTT. It specifies CASSSGTGVFQPQHF.

This clonotype turned up a few times. V is TRBV27 and J is TRBJ1-5, with 7 bases lining up with TRBD1. Germline V CDR1 and CDR2: MNHEY, SMNVEV (reference sequence). The CDR3 consists of 14 residues. The J segment lost 6 bases and the V segment lost 6 bases, leaving 8 bases of the junction unmatched. The CDR3 sequence: CASRAATGRQPQHF. CDR3 coding DNA: TGTGCCAGCAGAGCTGCGACAGGGCGTCAGCCCCAGCATTTT.

This clonotype counts as medium-sized. In nucleotides, the CDR3 is TGTGCCAGTAGTATGCTGGGGAGCTCCTACAATGAGCAGTTCTTC. It translates to CASSMLGSSYNEQFF. This chain uses TRBV19 with TRBJ2-1; TRBD2 might be the D (5 bases). Per the germline V gene, CDR1 is LNHDA and CDR2 is SQIVND (reference sequence). CDR3 length: 15 amino acids. The V gene lost 3 bases and the J gene lost 0 bases, with 9 bases spanning the gap.

This clonotype has just a few counts. The CDR3 DNA is TGTGCCAGCAGCTGGGCGGTTGGGCAAACCTACGAGCAGTACTTC. Its translation: CASSWAVGQTYEQYF. The chain has TRBV5-6 and TRBJ2-7, with D uncertain. V was pared by 3 bases and J by 2 bases, with 15 bases between. The V gene's germline CDR1 is SGHDT and CDR2 YYEEEE. This CDR3 contains 15 residues.

The CDR3 sequence is CSVPTGCGGYTF. In DNA form, the CDR3 reads TGCAGCGTTCCAACAGGGTGCGGTGGCTACACCTTC. This sequence joins TRBV29-1 and TRBJ1-2, with D possibly being TRBD1 (6 bases). Per germline, CDR1 SQVTM and CDR2 ANQGSEA. The length of the CDR3 is 12 residues. Deletions cut 5 bases from V and 7 bases from J, with 14 bases between.

The CDR3 bases are TGTGCCACGAGGAGGGAGGGGTACAATGAGCAGTTCTTC. It codes for CATRREGYNEQFF. The genes are TRBV24-1 and TRBJ2-1, with 7 bases identical to TRBD2. The J segment lost 4 bases and the V segment lost 10 bases, leaving 6 bases of the junction unmatched. Per germline, CDR1 KGHDR and CDR2 SFDVKD. The CDR3 has 13 amino acids.

This clonotype was picked up a small number of times. The chain employs TRBV5-6 and TRBJ2-3, with D perhaps matching TRBD2 (5 bases). Trimming removed 4 bases from V and 3 bases from J, with 21 bases in between. This CDR3 contains 17 residues. CDR1 is SGHDT and CDR2 is YYEEEE in the germline V gene. Here the CDR3 reads CASSRPGLTRGTDTQYF. CDR3 sequence (DNA): TGTGCCAGCAGCAGGCCGGGCCTCACGAGAGGGACAGATACGCAGTATTTT. Drawing the rest from reference TRBV5-6 and TRBJ2-3, the complete variable domain is DAGVTQSPTHLIKTRGQQVTLRCSPKSGHDTVSWYQQALGQGPQFIFQYYEEEERQRGNFPDRFSGHQFPNYSSELNVNALLLGDSALYLCASSRPGLTRGTDTQYFGPGTRLTVL.

The table lists this clonotype with a count of one. The CDR3 coding sequence is TGCAGTGCTGAACCGGGACAGGGGGGGCCAGATACGCAGTATTTT. This translates into CSAEPGQGGPDTQYF. The rearrangement uses TRBV20-1 and TRBJ2-3; 11 bases line up with TRBD1. The CDR3 spans 15 residues. Looked up from germline, CDR1 is DFQATT and CDR2 is SNEGSKA (reference sequence). Germline trimming cut 5 bases from V and 4 bases from J; bases unmatched to any gene: 8.

This clonotype was detected a few times. The V gene is TRBV19, the J gene TRBJ1-1; TRBD1 aligns across 8 bases. Germline values: CDR1 LNHDA, CDR2 SQIVND (reference sequence). There are 15 residues in the CDR3. V lost 5 bases to trimming and J lost 1 base; unmatched junction nucleotides: 6. The CDR3 nucleotides are TGTGCCAGTAGTCCTGGGACAGGCGGGAACACTGAAGCTTTCTTT. As protein: CASSPGTGGNTEAFF. The full variable domain, in which reference TRBV19 and TRBJ1-1 provide the parts outside the CDR3, is DGGITQSPKYLFRKEGQNVTLSCEQNLNHDAMYWYRQDPGQGLRLIYYSQIVNDFQKGDIAEGYSVSREKKESFPLTVTSAQKNPTAFYLCASSPGTGGNTEAFFGQGTRLTVV.